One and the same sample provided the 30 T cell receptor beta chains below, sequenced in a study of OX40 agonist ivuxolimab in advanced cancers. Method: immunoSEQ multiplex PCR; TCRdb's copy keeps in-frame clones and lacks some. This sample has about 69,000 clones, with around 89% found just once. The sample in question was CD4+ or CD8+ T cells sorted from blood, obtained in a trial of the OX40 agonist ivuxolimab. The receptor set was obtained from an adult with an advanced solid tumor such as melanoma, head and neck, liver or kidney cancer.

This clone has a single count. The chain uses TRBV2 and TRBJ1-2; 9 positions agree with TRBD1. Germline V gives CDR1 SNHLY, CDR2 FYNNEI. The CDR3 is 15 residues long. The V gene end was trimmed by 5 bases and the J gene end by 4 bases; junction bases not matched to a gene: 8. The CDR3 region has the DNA TGTGCCAGCAGTCAACAGGGGGCGCCTGGCTATGGCTACACCTTC. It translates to CASSQQGAPGYGYTF.

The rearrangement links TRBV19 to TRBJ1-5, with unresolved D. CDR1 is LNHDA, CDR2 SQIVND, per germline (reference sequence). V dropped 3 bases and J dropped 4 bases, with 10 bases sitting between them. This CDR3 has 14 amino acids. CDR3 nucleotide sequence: TGTGCCAGTAGTATCACTTGGGAGAATCAGCCCCAGCATTTT. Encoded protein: CASSITWENQPQHF.

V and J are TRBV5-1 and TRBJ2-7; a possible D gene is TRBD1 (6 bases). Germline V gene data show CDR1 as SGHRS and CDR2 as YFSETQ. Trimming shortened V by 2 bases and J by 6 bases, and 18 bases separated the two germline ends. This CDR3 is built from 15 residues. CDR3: CASSFGQSASSEQYF. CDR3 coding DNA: TGCGCCAGCAGCTTTGGACAGTCCGCCAGCTCCGAGCAGTACTTC.

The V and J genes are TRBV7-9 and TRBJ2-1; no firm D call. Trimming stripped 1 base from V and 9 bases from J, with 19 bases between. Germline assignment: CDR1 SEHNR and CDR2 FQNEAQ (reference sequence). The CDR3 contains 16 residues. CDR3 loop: CASSLVAVRHSAEQFF. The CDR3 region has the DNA TGTGCCAGCAGCTTAGTTGCGGTACGTCACTCAGCTGAGCAGTTCTTC. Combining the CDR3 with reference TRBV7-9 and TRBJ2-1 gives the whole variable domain DTGVSQNPRHKITKRGQNVTFRCDPISEHNRLYWYRQTLGQGPEFLTYFQNEAQLEKSRLLSDRFSAERPKGSFSTLEIQRTEQGDSAMYLCASSLVAVRHSAEQFFGPGTRLTVL.

For the CDR3, the DNA is TGTGCCAGCAGCTTAACTAGCGGGCTGTACAATGAGCAGTTCTTC. It yields the protein CASSLTSGLYNEQFF. The chain links TRBV7-3 to TRBJ2-1; 7 nucleotides align to TRBD2. CDR1 is SGHTA and CDR2 is FQGTGA in the germline V gene. J gave up 4 bases and V 0 bases, and 3 bases lay outside the gene matches. The CDR3 contains 15 residues.

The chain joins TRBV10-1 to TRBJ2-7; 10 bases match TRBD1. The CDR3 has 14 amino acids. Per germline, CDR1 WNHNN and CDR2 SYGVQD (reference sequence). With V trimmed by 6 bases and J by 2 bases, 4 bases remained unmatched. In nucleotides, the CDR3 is TGCGCCAGCAGCCCCGGGACAGGGGCCTACGAGCAGTACTTC. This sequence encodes CASSPGTGAYEQYF.

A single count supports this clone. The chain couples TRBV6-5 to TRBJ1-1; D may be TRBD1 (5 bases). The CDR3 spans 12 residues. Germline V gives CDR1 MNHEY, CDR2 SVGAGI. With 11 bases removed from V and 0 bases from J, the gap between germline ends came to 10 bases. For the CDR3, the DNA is TGTGCCGCAGGGCAGATGAACACTGAAGCTTTCTTT. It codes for CAAGQMNTEAFF.

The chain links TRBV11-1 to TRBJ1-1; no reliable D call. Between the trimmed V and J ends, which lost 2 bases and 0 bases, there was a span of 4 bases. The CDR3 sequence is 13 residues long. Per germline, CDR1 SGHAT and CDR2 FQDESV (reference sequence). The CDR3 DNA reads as TGTGCCAGCAGCTTATCGCTGAACACTGAAGCTTTCTTT. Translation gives CASSLSLNTEAFF.

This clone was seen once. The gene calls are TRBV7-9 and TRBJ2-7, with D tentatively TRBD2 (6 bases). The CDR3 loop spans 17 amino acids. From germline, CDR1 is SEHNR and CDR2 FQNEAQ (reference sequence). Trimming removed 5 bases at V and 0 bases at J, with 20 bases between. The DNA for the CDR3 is TGTGCCAGCAGCCAAACGGACGGGAGACTTAGCTCCTACGAGCAGTACTTC. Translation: CASSQTDGRLSSYEQYF. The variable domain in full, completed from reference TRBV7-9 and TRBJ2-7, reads DTGVSQNPRHKITKRGQNVTFRCDPISEHNRLYWYRQTLGQGPEFLTYFQNEAQLEKSRLLSDRFSAERPKGSFSTLEIQRTEQGDSAMYLCASSQTDGRLSSYEQYFGPGTRLTVT.

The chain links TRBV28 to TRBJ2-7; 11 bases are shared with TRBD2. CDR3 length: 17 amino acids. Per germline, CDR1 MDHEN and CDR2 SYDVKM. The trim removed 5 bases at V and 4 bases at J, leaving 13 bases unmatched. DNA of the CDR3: TGTGCCAGCAGTATAACTAGGGCTAGCGGGAGGTTATACGAGCAGTACTTC. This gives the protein CASSITRASGRLYEQYF.

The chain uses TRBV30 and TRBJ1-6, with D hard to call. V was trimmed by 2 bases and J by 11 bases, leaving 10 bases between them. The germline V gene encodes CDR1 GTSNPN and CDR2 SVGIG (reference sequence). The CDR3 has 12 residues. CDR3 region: CAWSNRDPPLHF. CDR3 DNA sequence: TGTGCCTGGAGTAATAGGGATCCACCCCTCCACTTT. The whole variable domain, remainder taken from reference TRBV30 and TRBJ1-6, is SQTIHQWPATLVQPVGSPLSLECTVEGTSNPNLYWYRQAAGRGLQLLFYSVGIGQISSEVPQNLSASRPQDRQFILSSKKLLLSDSGFYLCAWSNRDPPLHFGNGTRLTVT.

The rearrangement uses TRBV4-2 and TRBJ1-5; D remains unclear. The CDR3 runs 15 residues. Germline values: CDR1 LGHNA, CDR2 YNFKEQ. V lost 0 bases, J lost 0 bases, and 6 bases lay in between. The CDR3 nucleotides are TGTGCCAGCAGCCAAGATGGCCTTAGCAATCAGCCCCAGCATTTT. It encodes CASSQDGLSNQPQHF.

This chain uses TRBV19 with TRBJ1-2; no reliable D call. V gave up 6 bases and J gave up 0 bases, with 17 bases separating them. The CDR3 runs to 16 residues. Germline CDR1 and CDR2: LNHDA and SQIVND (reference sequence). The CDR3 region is CASSNPPGTTNYGYTF. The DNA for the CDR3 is TGTGCCAGTAGCAACCCACCGGGAACTACTAACTATGGCTACACCTTC.

CDR3 coding DNA: TGTGCCAGCAGTGACAGGTTCCAAGAGACCCAGTACTTC. Its translation is CASSDRFQETQYF. The chain links TRBV27 to TRBJ2-5; D is possibly TRBD1 (6 bases). V lost 5 bases and J 1 base, leaving 8 bases between the germline ends. There are 13 residues in the CDR3. Looked up from germline, CDR1 is MNHEY and CDR2 is SMNVEV (reference sequence).

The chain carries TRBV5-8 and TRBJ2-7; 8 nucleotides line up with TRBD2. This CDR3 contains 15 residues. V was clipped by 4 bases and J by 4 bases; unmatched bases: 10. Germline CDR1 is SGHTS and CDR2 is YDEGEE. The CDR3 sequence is CASSLAGTSAYEQYF. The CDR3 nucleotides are TGTGCCAGCAGCCTGGCCGGGACTAGTGCGTACGAGCAGTACTTC.

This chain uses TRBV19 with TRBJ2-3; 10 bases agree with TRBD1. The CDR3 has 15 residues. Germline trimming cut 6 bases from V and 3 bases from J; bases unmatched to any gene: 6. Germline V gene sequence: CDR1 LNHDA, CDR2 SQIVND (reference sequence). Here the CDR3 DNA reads TGTGCCAGTAGCGGGGACAGGGGTCTAACAGATACGCAGTATTTT. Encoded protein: CASSGDRGLTDTQYF.

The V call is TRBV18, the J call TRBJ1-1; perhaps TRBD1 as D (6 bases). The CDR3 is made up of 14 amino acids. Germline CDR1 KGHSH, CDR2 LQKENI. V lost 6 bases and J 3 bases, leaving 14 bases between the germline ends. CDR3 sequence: CASSVSDRHTEAFF. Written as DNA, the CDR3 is TGTGCCAGCTCTGTCAGTGACAGGCACACTGAAGCTTTCTTT.

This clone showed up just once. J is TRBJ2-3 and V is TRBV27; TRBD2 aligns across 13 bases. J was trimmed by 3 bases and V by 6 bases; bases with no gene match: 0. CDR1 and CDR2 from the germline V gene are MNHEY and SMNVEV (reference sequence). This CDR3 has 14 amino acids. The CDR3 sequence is CASRLAGGTDTQYF. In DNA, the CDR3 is TGTGCCAGCAGACTAGCGGGAGGGACAGATACGCAGTATTTT.

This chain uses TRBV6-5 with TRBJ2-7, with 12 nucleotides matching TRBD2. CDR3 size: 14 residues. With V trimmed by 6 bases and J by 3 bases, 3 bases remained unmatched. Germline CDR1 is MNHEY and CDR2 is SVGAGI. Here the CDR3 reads CASRPTSGSYEQYF. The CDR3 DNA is TGTGCCAGCAGGCCGACTAGCGGGAGCTACGAGCAGTACTTC.

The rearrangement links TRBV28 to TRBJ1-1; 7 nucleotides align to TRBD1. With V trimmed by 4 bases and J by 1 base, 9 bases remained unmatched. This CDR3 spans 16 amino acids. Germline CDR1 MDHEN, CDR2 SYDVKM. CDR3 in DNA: TGTGCCAGCAGTTCACCACCTGGACAGGCGAACACTGAAGCTTTCTTT. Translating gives CASSSPPGQANTEAFF. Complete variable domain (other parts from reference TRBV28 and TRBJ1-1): DVKVTQSSRYLVKRTGEKVFLECVQDMDHENMFWYRQDPGLGLRLIYFSYDVKMKEKGDIPEGYSVSREKKERFSLILESASTNQTSMYLCASSSPPGQANTEAFFGQGTRLTVV.

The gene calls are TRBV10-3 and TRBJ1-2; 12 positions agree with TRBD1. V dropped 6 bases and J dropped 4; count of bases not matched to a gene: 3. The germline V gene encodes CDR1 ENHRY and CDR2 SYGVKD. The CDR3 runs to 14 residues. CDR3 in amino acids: CAISGTGGSYGYTF. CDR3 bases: TGTGCCATCAGCGGGACAGGGGGCAGCTATGGCTACACCTTC.

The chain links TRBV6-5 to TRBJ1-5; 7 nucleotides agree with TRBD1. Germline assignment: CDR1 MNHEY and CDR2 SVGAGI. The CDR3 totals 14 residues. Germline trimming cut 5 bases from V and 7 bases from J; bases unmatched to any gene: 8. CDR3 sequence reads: CASSTTGWEQPQHF. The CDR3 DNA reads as TGTGCCAGCAGTACGACAGGGTGGGAACAGCCCCAGCATTTT.

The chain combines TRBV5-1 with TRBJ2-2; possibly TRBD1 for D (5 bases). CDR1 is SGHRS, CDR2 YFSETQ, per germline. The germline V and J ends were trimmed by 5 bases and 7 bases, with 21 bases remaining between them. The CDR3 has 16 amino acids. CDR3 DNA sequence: TGCGCCAGCAGTTTTCTCACTCAGGGTTTAGGCGGGGAGCTGTTTTTT. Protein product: CASSFLTQGLGGELFF.

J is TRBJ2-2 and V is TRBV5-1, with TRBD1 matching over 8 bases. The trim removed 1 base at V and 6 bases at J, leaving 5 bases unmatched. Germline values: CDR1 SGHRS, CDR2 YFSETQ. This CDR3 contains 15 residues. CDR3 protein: CASSLSGGVSGELFF. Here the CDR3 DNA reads TGCGCCAGCAGCTTGTCAGGGGGCGTATCCGGGGAGCTGTTTTTT.

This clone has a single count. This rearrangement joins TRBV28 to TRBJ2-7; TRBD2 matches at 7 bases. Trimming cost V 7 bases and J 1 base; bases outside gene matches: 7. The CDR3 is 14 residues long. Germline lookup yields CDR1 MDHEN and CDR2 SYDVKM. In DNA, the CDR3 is TGTGCCAGCATGTCGGGGGGTCAGTCCTACGAGCAGTACTTC. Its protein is CASMSGGQSYEQYF.

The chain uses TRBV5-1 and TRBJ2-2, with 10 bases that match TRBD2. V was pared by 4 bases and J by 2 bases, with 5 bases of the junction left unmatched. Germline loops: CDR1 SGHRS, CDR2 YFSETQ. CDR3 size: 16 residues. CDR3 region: CASSMGLATNTGELFF. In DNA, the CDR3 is TGCGCCAGCAGCATGGGACTAGCGACAAACACCGGGGAGCTGTTTTTT.

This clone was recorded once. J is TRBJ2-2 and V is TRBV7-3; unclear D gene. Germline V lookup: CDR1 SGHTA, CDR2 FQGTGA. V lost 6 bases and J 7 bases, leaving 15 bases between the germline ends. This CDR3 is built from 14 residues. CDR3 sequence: CASSLGKEIGELFF. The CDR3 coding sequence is TGTGCCAGCAGTCTTGGGAAGGAGATCGGGGAGCTGTTTTTT. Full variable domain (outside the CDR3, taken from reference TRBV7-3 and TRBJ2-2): GAGVSQTPSNKVTEKGKYVELRCDPISGHTALYWYRQSLGQGPEFLIYFQGTGAADDSGLPNDRFFAVRPEGSVSTLKIQRTERGDSAVYLCASSLGKEIGELFFGEGSRLTVL.

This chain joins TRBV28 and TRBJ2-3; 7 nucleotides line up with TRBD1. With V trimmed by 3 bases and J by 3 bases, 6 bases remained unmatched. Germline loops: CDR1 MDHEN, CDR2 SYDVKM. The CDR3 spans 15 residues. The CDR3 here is CASSLVGGLTDTQYF. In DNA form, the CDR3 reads TGTGCCAGCAGTTTGGTAGGGGGCCTTACAGATACGCAGTATTTT.

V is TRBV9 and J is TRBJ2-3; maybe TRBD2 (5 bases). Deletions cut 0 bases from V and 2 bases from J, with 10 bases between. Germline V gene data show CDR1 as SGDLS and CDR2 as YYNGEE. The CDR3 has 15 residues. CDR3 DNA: TGTGCCAGCAGCGTAGCGGGGAACCCCACAGATACGCAGTATTTT. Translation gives CASSVAGNPTDTQYF.

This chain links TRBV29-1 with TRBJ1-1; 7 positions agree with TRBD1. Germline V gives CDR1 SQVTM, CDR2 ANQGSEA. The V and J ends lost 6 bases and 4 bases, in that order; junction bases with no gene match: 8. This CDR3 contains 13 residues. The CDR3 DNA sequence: TGCAGCGTCGACACAAACAGGGGCACTGAAGCTTTCTTT. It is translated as CSVDTNRGTEAFF.